Shown below are 32 T cell receptor beta chains from a single sample sequenced in a study of human T cells and chemical hapten exposure. As to time point: patch test 1, 2 weeks after DPC sensitization. Treatment meaning: therapeutic diphenylcyclopropenone sensitization with weekly scalp DPC. Total RNA was extracted from unfractionated whole blood. MiXCR, run by TCRdb on the RACE reads, gives a single entry per CDR3 protein. The sample records over 50,000 distinct CDR3 sequences, 11% being singletons. The sample was whole blood, taken in connection with sensitization to the hapten diphenylcyclopropenone (DPC). The receptors originated from a middle-aged woman with alopecia areata. Some clones in this sample may be carry-over from other donors' samples.

V gene TRBV10-3 combines with J gene TRBJ1-4; D is uncertain. The V end was cut by 4 bases, the J end by 5 bases, with 2 bases between. CDR1 and CDR2 (germline): ENHRY, SYGVKD. The CDR3 covers 11 residues. CDR3 in amino acids: CAISANEKLFF. In nucleotides, the CDR3 is TGTGCCATCAGTGCAAATGAAAAACTGTTTTTT.

Of note for this clonotype: A much more abundant neighbour one base away suggests this may be a read error. The V call is TRBV12-3 or TRBV12-4, the J call TRBJ1-6; no clear D. The CDR3 is 13 amino acids. The V and J ends lost 10 bases and 11 bases respectively, with 18 bases between them. The CDR3 region is CANRLDGSPPLHF. For the CDR3, the DNA is TGTGCCAACCGGCTCGATGGATCTCCACCCCTCCACTTT.

The sample holds many counts of this clonotype. The rearrangement uses TRBV7-9 and TRBJ2-2; D is ambiguous. The CDR3 has 15 residues. Germline V gene sequence: CDR1 SEHNR, CDR2 FQNEAQ (reference sequence). The V end lost 4 bases, the J end lost 1 base, and 10 bases lay between the germline ends. CDR3 DNA: TGTGCCAGCAGCTCCCCTATCAGGAACACCGGGGAGCTGTTTTTT. It encodes CASSSPIRNTGELFF.

In this sample, this clonotype turned up a few times. V and J are TRBV14 and TRBJ1-6; the D gene is possibly TRBD1 (6 bases). Germline values: CDR1 SGHDN, CDR2 FVKESK. The CDR3 is 15 residues long. Trimming removed 2 bases from V and 10 bases from J, with 15 bases in between. This chain's CDR3 is CASSQFTRGGSPLHF. As DNA, the CDR3 is TGTGCCAGCAGCCAATTCACCAGGGGAGGCTCACCCCTCCACTTT.

At least ten counts were recorded for this clonotype. The rearrangement joins TRBV7-3 to TRBJ1-5; D remains unclear. Trimming removed 5 bases at V and 4 bases at J, with 3 bases between. The CDR3 spans 11 residues. Germline-derived CDR1 and CDR2 are SGHTA and FQGTGA. CDR3 DNA: TGTGCCAGCAGCCCGAATCAGCCCCAGCATTTT. This codes for CASSPNQPQHF.

The J gene is TRBJ1-1, the V gene TRBV7-6; 7 nucleotides line up with TRBD1. CDR3 length equals 16 residues. Germline trimming cut 1 base from V and 0 bases from J; bases unmatched to any gene: 5. Germline CDR1 and CDR2: SGHVS and FNYEAQ. This CDR3 is CASSLGQGGMNTEAFF. CDR3 in DNA: TGTGCCAGCAGCTTAGGGCAGGGGGGCATGAACACTGAAGCTTTCTTT.

This clonotype was seen many times. This chain connects TRBV19 to TRBJ2-3; perhaps TRBD1 as D (6 bases). The CDR3 consists of 14 residues. Between the trimmed V and J ends, which lost 7 bases and 2 bases, there was a span of 13 bases. Germline V gene data show CDR1 as LNHDA and CDR2 as SQIVND (reference sequence). The CDR3 DNA follows: TGTGCCAGTACCCAGGACAGAGCCACAGATACGCAGTATTTT. Translation gives CASTQDRATDTQYF.

There are a few counts of this clonotype. The chain employs TRBV3-1 and TRBJ2-7, with D possibly being TRBD1 or TRBD2 (7 bases each). The CDR3 length is 16 residues. Trimming removed 4 bases at V and 0 bases at J, with 16 bases between. In germline, CDR1 is LGHDT, CDR2 YNNKEL (reference sequence). As DNA, the CDR3 is TGTGCCAGCAGCCGGTCAGGGGGGGACAGCTCCTACGAGCAGTACTTC. Translation gives CASSRSGGDSSYEQYF.

This clonotype appeared many times. The chain couples TRBV6-6 to TRBJ1-1; 7 bases are a match to TRBD1. J gave up 3 bases and V 4 bases, and 14 bases lay outside the gene matches. CDR3 size: 17 residues. From germline, CDR1 is MNHNY and CDR2 SVGAGI (reference sequence). The CDR3 nucleotides read TGTGCCAGCAGTTTCGCGACCTTGACAGGGCGGCACACTGAAGCTTTCTTT. As protein: CASSFATLTGRHTEAFF.

This clonotype was picked up a small number of times. The V call is TRBV7-9, the J call TRBJ2-1; 8 bases match TRBD1. The V gene end was trimmed by 4 bases and the J gene end by 8 bases; junction bases not matched to a gene: 10. The CDR3 is 15 residues long. CDR1 SEHNR and CDR2 FQNEAQ come from the germline V gene (reference sequence). CDR3 coding DNA: TGTGCCAGCAGCTACCGACAGGGGCTGTTCGATGAGCAGTTCTTC. It codes for CASSYRQGLFDEQFF.

This clonotype was counted ten times or more. CDR3 loop: CASSVYNNEQFF. Written as DNA, the CDR3 is TGTGCCAGCAGTGTTTACAACAATGAGCAGTTCTTC. This rearrangement joins TRBV2 to TRBJ2-1; D is unresolved. V dropped 4 bases and J dropped 5 bases, with 6 bases sitting between them. Germline V CDR1 and CDR2: SNHLY, FYNNEI. The CDR3 covers 12 residues.

This rearrangement joins TRBV11-2 to TRBJ2-1; no definite D call. Looked up from germline, CDR1 is SGHAT and CDR2 is FQNNGV. The CDR3 consists of 15 residues. V was cut by 5 bases and J by 6 bases, with 17 bases left in between. CDR3 in DNA: TGTGCCAGCAGCCTCCAGACACACCGCGGCAATGAGCAGTTCTTC. Translating it yields CASSLQTHRGNEQFF. Looking up the rest from reference TRBV11-2 and TRBJ2-1 gives the full variable domain: EAGVAQSPRYKIIEKRQSVAFWCNPISGHATLYWYQQILGQGPKLLIQFQNNGVVDDSQLPKDRFSAERLKGVDSTLKIQPAKLEDSAVYLCASSLQTHRGNEQFFGPGTRLTVL.

This clonotype showed up just a few times. The V and J genes are TRBV18 and TRBJ2-1; D is uncertain. The V end lost 2 bases, the J end lost 6 bases, and 8 bases lay between the germline ends. The CDR3 runs to 13 residues. CDR1 is KGHSH and CDR2 is LQKENI in the germline V gene. Here the CDR3 reads CASSPGQPNEQFF. In DNA form, the CDR3 reads TGTGCCAGCTCACCAGGGCAGCCCAATGAGCAGTTCTTC.

This clonotype was counted ten times or more. The chain has TRBV21-1 and TRBJ2-7. TRBV21-1 is a known pseudogene. The CDR3 is 17 residues long. CDR3 DNA sequence: TGTGCCAGCAGCAAAGTGTCGGTGTGCGGCAATGCCTACGAGCAGTACTTC. Residues: CASSKVSVCGNAYEQYF.

In its sample, this clonotype was seen a few times. This rearrangement joins TRBV20-1 to TRBJ2-5; D remains ambiguous. V was clipped by 6 bases and J by 2 bases, with 22 bases between them. CDR3 size: 16 residues. Per the germline V gene, CDR1 is DFQATT and CDR2 is SNEGSKA (reference sequence). Written as DNA, the CDR3 is TGCAGTGCCTATCATCCCATGAGGCAGATACAAGAGACCCAGTACTTC. Translation: CSAYHPMRQIQETQYF.

This clonotype was seen repeatedly, ten times or more. The chain is built from TRBV6-5 and TRBJ2-3; a weak D match, TRBD2 (6 bases). CDR3 length equals 15 residues. Germline CDR1 MNHEY, CDR2 SVGAGI. V lost 4 bases and J lost 11, with 22 bases in between. CDR3 in DNA: TGTGCCAGCAGTTGGGCCGGGCTAGCGAATAGTGAGCAGTATTTT. This sequence encodes CASSWAGLANSEQYF.

The chain combines TRBV11-2 with TRBJ1-6; perhaps TRBD1 as D (5 bases). The V end lost 1 base, the J end lost 2 bases, and 6 bases lay between the germline ends. Germline V CDR1 and CDR2: SGHAT, FQNNGV. This CDR3 is 15 amino acids long. The CDR3 protein is CASSLGGAYNSPLHF. DNA of the CDR3: TGTGCCAGCAGCTTAGGGGGGGCCTATAATTCACCCCTCCACTTT.

At least ten counts were recorded for this clonotype. J is TRBJ1-5 and V is TRBV6-5, with no clear D. V lost 0 bases to trimming and J lost 4 bases, with 10 bases between them. Germline V gives CDR1 MNHEY, CDR2 SVGAGI. This CDR3 is built from 15 residues. DNA of the CDR3: TGTGCCAGCAGTTACTCCGGGCAACTAAATCAGCCCCAGCATTTT. The encoded protein is CASSYSGQLNQPQHF.

This clonotype was seen a single time. A much larger clone differs by one base, so this may be a read error. The chain uses TRBV28 and TRBJ2-7, with 11 bases that match TRBD2. The ends lost 5 bases at V and 5 bases at J; junction bases unmatched: 5. Per the germline V gene, CDR1 is MDHEN and CDR2 is SYDVKM. The CDR3 extends over 14 amino acids. This CDR3 is CASSHSGLADEQYF. The CDR3 DNA reads as TGTGCCAGCAGTCACTCGGGACTAGCGGACGAGCAGTACTTC.

This clonotype was detected a few times. V gene TRBV3-1 combines with J gene TRBJ2-7; 8 bases match TRBD2. This CDR3 contains 15 residues. J lost 4 bases, V lost 1 base, and 6 bases had no gene match. Germline CDR1 and CDR2: LGHDT and YNNKEL (reference sequence). The CDR3 DNA reads TGTGCCAGCAGCCAAGGGGGACTAGTTAAGTACGAGCAGTACTTC. It codes for CASSQGGLVKYEQYF.

This clonotype came up a few times. A much larger clone sits a single nucleotide away, making a read error possible. V and J are TRBV18 and TRBJ1-1; D gene uncertain. The CDR3 is 13 amino acids. Germline V gene lookup returns CDR1 KGHSH and CDR2 LQKENI. Trimming pared 5 bases from V and 0 bases from J, leaving 7 bases between. This CDR3 reads CASSSGLNTEAFF. The CDR3 DNA sequence: TGTGCCAGCTCATCGGGGTTGAACACTGAAGCTTTCTTT.

This clonotype has a handful of counts. The genes are TRBV28 and TRBJ1-5; D gene ambiguous. CDR3 length equals 12 residues. Trimming left V 2 bases short and J 5 bases short, with 4 bases between. In germline, CDR1 is MDHEN, CDR2 SYDVKM. In DNA, the CDR3 is TGTGCCAGCAGTTTAGTCCATCAGCCCCAGCATTTT. Amino acid sequence: CASSLVHQPQHF.

The V and J genes are TRBV7-2 and TRBJ2-5; D possibly uses TRBD1 or TRBD2 (5 bases each). This CDR3 comprises 13 residues. The germline V and J ends were trimmed by 5 bases and 3 bases, with 10 bases remaining between them. Germline V gene data show CDR1 as SGHTA and CDR2 as FQGNSA. The CDR3 loop reads CASSGGRKETQYF. The DNA for the CDR3 is TGTGCCAGCAGCGGGGGAAGAAAAGAGACCCAGTACTTC. The complete variable domain, with remaining parts taken from reference TRBV7-2 and TRBJ2-5, reads GAGVSQSPSNKVTEKGKDVELRCDPISGHTALYWYRQSLGQGLEFLIYFQGNSAPDKSGLPSDRFSAERTGGSVSTLTIQRTQQEDSAVYLCASSGGRKETQYFGPGTRLLVL.

This clonotype was found many times. The gene calls are TRBV6-2 or TRBV6-3 and TRBJ2-4, with D uncertain. Germline CDR1 is MNHEY and CDR2 is SVGEGT. The CDR3 is 14 residues long. The V end lost 2 bases, the J end lost 0 bases, and 5 bases lay between the germline ends. The CDR3 sequence is CASSYAVAKNIQYF. CDR3 DNA sequence: TGTGCCAGCAGTTACGCAGTAGCCAAAAACATTCAGTACTTC.

V gene TRBV7-6 combines with J gene TRBJ2-1, with 11 bases fitting TRBD2. Losses at the gene ends were 1 base for V and 7 bases for J; bases not matched to a gene: 6. Germline CDR1 SGHVS, CDR2 FNYEAQ. CDR3 size: 16 residues. The CDR3 nucleotides are TGTGCCAGCAGCTTAGAGGGTAGCGGGAGGGGGAATGAGCAGTTCTTC. Translated, it gives CASSLEGSGRGNEQFF.

This clonotype was observed many times. This sequence joins TRBV3-1 and TRBJ2-1; D is possibly TRBD1 (5 bases). The CDR3 runs 17 residues. Looked up from germline, CDR1 is LGHDT and CDR2 is YNNKEL (reference sequence). Trimming took off 3 bases at V and 5 bases at J, with 20 bases between the two ends. The CDR3 spells CASSHPFDRYINNEQFF. As DNA, the CDR3 is TGTGCCAGCAGCCACCCCTTTGACAGATACATCAACAATGAGCAGTTCTTC.

This clonotype was picked up many times. The chain is built from TRBV18 and TRBJ2-2, with D unresolved. The CDR3 totals 15 residues. V was trimmed by 2 bases and J by 7 bases, leaving 14 bases between them. Germline V gene sequence: CDR1 KGHSH, CDR2 LQKENI. The CDR3 region is CASSPGQVSYGELFF. The CDR3 DNA is TGTGCCAGCTCACCAGGGCAGGTCTCCTACGGGGAGCTGTTTTTT.

The genes are TRBV15 and TRBJ2-3; D ambiguous. With 6 bases removed from V and 4 bases from J, the gap between germline ends came to 5 bases. Germline CDR1 LNHNV, CDR2 YYDKDF (reference sequence). The CDR3 sequence is 11 residues long. CDR3 sequence: CATRVSDTQYF. CDR3 in DNA: TGTGCCACCAGGGTTTCAGATACGCAGTATTTT.

This clonotype showed up many times. The chain combines TRBV10-2 with TRBJ2-5, with D possibly matching TRBD1 (5 bases). The CDR3 loop spans 14 amino acids. Germline lookup yields CDR1 WSHSY and CDR2 SAAADI. Trimming left V 5 bases short and J 1 base short, with 11 bases between. This CDR3 is CASSTRAPQETQYF. The CDR3 bases are TGCGCCAGCAGTACCAGGGCCCCCCAAGAGACCCAGTACTTC.

The V call is TRBV28, the J call TRBJ2-3; D assignment may be TRBD1 or TRBD2 (5 bases each). CDR3 length equals 20 residues. Germline V gene lookup returns CDR1 MDHEN and CDR2 SYDVKM. The germline V and J ends were trimmed by 1 base and 0 bases, with 23 bases remaining between them. The CDR3 protein is CASSLSGAQVGPRSTDTQYF. Written as DNA, the CDR3 is TGTGCCAGCAGTTTATCCGGGGCCCAGGTAGGGCCGAGGAGCACAGATACGCAGTATTTT.

This clonotype has more than one count but fewer than ten. V usage is TRBV3-1 and J usage is TRBJ2-1; tentatively, D is TRBD2 (5 bases). Trimming left V 1 base short and J 0 bases short, with 10 bases between. This CDR3 is built from 16 residues. Germline CDR1 LGHDT, CDR2 YNNKEL (reference sequence). In DNA, the CDR3 is TGTGCCAGCAGCCAAGCCCGAGGGAGCTCCTACAATGAGCAGTTCTTC. Its protein is CASSQARGSSYNEQFF.

This clonotype was recorded many times. The V call is TRBV10-1, the J call TRBJ1-5; no clear D gene. Germline lookup yields CDR1 WNHNN and CDR2 SYGVQD (reference sequence). Trimming cost V 2 bases and J 2 bases, with 1 base left between them. The CDR3 totals 12 residues. The CDR3 nucleotides read TGCGCCAGCAGTGAGGGCAATCAGCCCCAGCATTTT. It is translated as CASSEGNQPQHF.